Below, 13 T cell receptor beta chains from the same sample are listed, as sequenced in a study of PD-1 blockade in classical Hodgkin lymphoma. Clones were read by immunoSEQ multiplex PCR, and TCRdb kept only the in-frame ones, dropping some. Among around 45,000 clones listed, over 55% were seen once. Each patient relapsed following autologous stem cell transplantation, and prior brentuximab vedotin exposure differed. The input for sequencing was peripheral blood mononuclear cells (PBMCs), taken at baseline. The receptor set was obtained from a human donor with classical Hodgkin lymphoma.

The V gene is TRBV9, the J gene TRBJ2-1; 10 bases fit TRBD2. CDR1 is SGDLS and CDR2 is YYNGEE in the germline V gene. Losses at the gene ends were 5 bases for V and 1 base for J; bases not matched to a gene: 9. This CDR3 spans 17 amino acids. CDR3 in amino acids: CASSPGSGGTSYNEQFF. CDR3 nucleotides: TGTGCCAGCAGTCCCGGTAGCGGGGGGACGTCCTACAATGAGCAGTTCTTC. Filled out from reference TRBV9 and TRBJ2-1, the complete variable domain reads DSGVTQTPKHLITATGQRVTLRCSPRSGDLSVYWYQQSLDQGLQFLIQYYNGEERAKGNILERFSAQQFPDLHSELNLSSLELGDSALYFCASSPGSGGTSYNEQFFGPGTRLTVL.

About this clone: The junction departs from the called germline gene at one end, perhaps through a read error. The chain carries TRBV5-8 and TRBJ1-6, with D perhaps TRBD1 (5 bases). The germline V gene has CDR1 SGHTS and CDR2 YDEGEE. This CDR3 region has 9 residues. The CDR3 here is CASSPHGAF. The CDR3 DNA reads TGTGCCAGCAGCCCCCACGGGGCATTT. The full variable domain, its missing parts supplied by reference TRBV5-8 and TRBJ1-6, is EAGVTQSPTHLIKTRGQQATLRCSPISGHTSVYWYQQALGLGLQFLLWYDEGEERNRGNFPPRFSGRQFPNYSSELNVNALELEDSALYLCASSPHGAFGNGTRLTVT.

The chain joins TRBV7-9 to TRBJ2-7; 8 bases fit TRBD1. Germline loops: CDR1 SEHNR, CDR2 FQNEAQ (reference sequence). The CDR3 is made up of 15 amino acids. After removal of 4 bases from V and 4 bases from J, the junction contained 9 bases not matched to a gene. The CDR3 protein is CASSSTGQEFYEQYF. In DNA form, the CDR3 reads TGTGCCAGCAGCTCAACGGGACAGGAATTTTACGAGCAGTACTTC.

V and J are TRBV9 and TRBJ2-1, with TRBD2 identical over 8 bases. V shed 5 bases, J shed 4 bases, and the junction held 14 bases outside the gene matches. The germline V gene encodes CDR1 SGDLS and CDR2 YYNGEE. This CDR3 contains 17 residues. CDR3 region: CASSERLAGFGYNEQFF. The CDR3 DNA reads TGTGCCAGCAGTGAACGGCTAGCGGGTTTCGGATACAATGAGCAGTTCTTC. Full variable domain (remainder filled in from reference TRBV9 and TRBJ2-1): DSGVTQTPKHLITATGQRVTLRCSPRSGDLSVYWYQQSLDQGLQFLIQYYNGEERAKGNILERFSAQQFPDLHSELNLSSLELGDSALYFCASSERLAGFGYNEQFFGPGTRLTVL.

The genes are TRBV7-9 and TRBJ2-3; no clear D gene. Germline V CDR1 and CDR2: SEHNR, FQNEAQ (reference sequence). This CDR3 comprises 12 residues. With 1 base removed from V and 4 bases from J, the gap between germline ends came to 3 bases. CDR3 bases: TGTGCCAGCAGCTTAGAGGCAGATACGCAGTATTTT. Residues: CASSLEADTQYF.

This clone was found a few times. This chain connects TRBV4-2 to TRBJ2-1, with a tentative D call TRBD2 (5 bases). The CDR3 totals 15 residues. Germline V gene sequence: CDR1 LGHNA, CDR2 YNFKEQ. V was cut by 3 bases and J by 6 bases, with 15 bases left in between. DNA for the CDR3: TGTGCCAGCAGCCACTTAGAGGGCCGAGGCAATGAGCAGTTCTTC. It yields the protein CASSHLEGRGNEQFF.

The chain is built from TRBV4-3 and TRBJ2-1; D perhaps matches TRBD1 (6 bases). V lost 4 bases, J lost 4 bases, and 14 bases lay in between. The V gene's germline CDR1 is LGHNA and CDR2 YSLEER. The CDR3 totals 15 residues. The CDR3 spells CASSPSTGTYNEQFF. The CDR3 nucleotides are TGCGCCAGCAGCCCATCTACAGGGACGTACAATGAGCAGTTCTTC.

V is TRBV11-1 and J is TRBJ2-2; D unresolved. V lost 1 base to trimming and J lost 5 bases, with 5 bases between them. Per germline, CDR1 SGHAT and CDR2 FQDESV (reference sequence). There are 13 residues in the CDR3. The CDR3 reads CASSLVGTGELFF. CDR3 DNA sequence: TGTGCCAGCAGCTTAGTTGGGACCGGGGAGCTGTTTTTT.

This chain connects TRBV7-8 to TRBJ2-3; D is unclear. V was shortened by 5 bases and J by 0 bases, with 12 bases between the two germline ends. The CDR3 loop spans 15 amino acids. The germline V gene has CDR1 SGHVS and CDR2 FQNEAQ. In nucleotides, the CDR3 is TGTGCCAGCAGCAAAGGAACAGTCAGCACAGATACGCAGTATTTT. Its translation is CASSKGTVSTDTQYF.

The table lists this clone with a few counts. The chain links TRBV7-9 to TRBJ1-4; D remains ambiguous. This CDR3 contains 12 residues. The germline V gene has CDR1 SEHNR and CDR2 FQNEAQ (reference sequence). Between the trimmed V and J ends, which lost 4 bases and 8 bases, there was a span of 8 bases. The chain's CDR3 is CASSSRQEKLFF. CDR3 coding DNA: TGTGCCAGCAGCTCCCGTCAGGAAAAACTGTTTTTT.

The chain carries TRBV27 and TRBJ1-4; no clear D gene. V shed 6 bases and J shed 8 bases, with 19 bases lying between them. The CDR3 spans 15 residues. The V gene's germline CDR1 is MNHEY and CDR2 SMNVEV (reference sequence). The CDR3 DNA reads TGTGCCAGCAGGTCAGGTGTCCTGGAGGACGAAAAACTGTTTTTT. Translation: CASRSGVLEDEKLFF. The variable domain in full, with the rest retrieved from reference TRBV27 and TRBJ1-4, is EAQVTQNPRYLITVTGKKLTVTCSQNMNHEYMSWYRQDPGLGLRQIYYSMNVEVTDKGDVPEGYKVSRKEKRNFPLILESPSPNQTSLYFCASRSGVLEDEKLFFGSGTQLSVL.

This CDR3 is CASSQGDARGLAELSSYNEQFF. The CDR3 DNA follows: TGTGCCAGCAGCCAAGGGGACGCCAGGGGACTAGCAGAACTTAGCTCCTACAATGAGCAGTTCTTC. The V gene is TRBV14, the J gene TRBJ2-1; 9 bases fit TRBD2. Germline-derived CDR1 and CDR2 are SGHDN and FVKESK. The length of the CDR3 is 22 residues. V shed 1 base, J shed 0 bases, and the junction held 19 bases outside the gene matches.

The CDR3 DNA follows: TGTGCCAGCAGTTTTAATGGCTACACCTTC. Translating gives CASSFNGYTF. J is TRBJ1-2 and V is TRBV28; D remains ambiguous. V shed 3 bases and J shed 6 bases, with 2 bases lying between them. The CDR3 runs 10 residues. From germline, CDR1 is MDHEN and CDR2 SYDVKM.